Reported below is one T cell receptor (beta chain). Original processing notes: Reference gene primer amplification gave estimated nucleated cell counts. Sequenced by immunoSEQ multiplex PCR; TCRdb stores in-frame clones only, minus some. The DNA gave D and trimming, while V, J and clone size come from that table. The profile shows 60,000 to 75,000 clones, roughly 85% of them singletons. Germline CDR1 and CDR2: SGHNT and YYREEE (reference sequence). This CDR3 is 16 amino acids long. V lost 0 bases to trimming and J lost 0 bases, with 12 bases between them. The sample belongs to a study of blood T cell repertoires in COVID-19. Study background: Donors in the United States, Italy and Spain gave samples during acute or convalescent COVID-19. Nucleic acid was either cDNA or gDNA, and it came from T cells, B-cell-depleted T cells, or PBMCs.

This clonotype was sampled from a woman older than 75 with acute or convalescent COVID-19. The sample consisted of peripheral blood. The V and J genes are TRBV5-4 and TRBJ1-1; D unresolved. This CDR3 is CASSLGAGSLNTEAFF. In nucleotides, the CDR3 is TGTGCCAGCAGCTTGGGGGCGGGATCCTTGAACACTGAAGCTTTCTTT.